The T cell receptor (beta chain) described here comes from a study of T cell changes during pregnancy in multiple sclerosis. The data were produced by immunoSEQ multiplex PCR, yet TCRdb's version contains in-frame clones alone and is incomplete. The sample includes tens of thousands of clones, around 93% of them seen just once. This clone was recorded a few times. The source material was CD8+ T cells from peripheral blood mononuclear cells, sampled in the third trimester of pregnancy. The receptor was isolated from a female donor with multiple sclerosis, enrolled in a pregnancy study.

CDR3 nucleotides: TGTGCCAGCAGTTTATCGTTTCTGCCGGCGAGCGGGAGTAAAGAGACCCAGTACTTC. Translated: CASSLSFLPASGSKETQYF. The rearrangement joins TRBV27 to TRBJ2-5; 8 nucleotides align to TRBD2. Germline CDR1 reads MNHEY; CDR2 reads SMNVEV (reference sequence). The CDR3 runs to 19 residues. The V and J ends lost 0 bases and 3 bases, in that order; junction bases with no gene match: 15.